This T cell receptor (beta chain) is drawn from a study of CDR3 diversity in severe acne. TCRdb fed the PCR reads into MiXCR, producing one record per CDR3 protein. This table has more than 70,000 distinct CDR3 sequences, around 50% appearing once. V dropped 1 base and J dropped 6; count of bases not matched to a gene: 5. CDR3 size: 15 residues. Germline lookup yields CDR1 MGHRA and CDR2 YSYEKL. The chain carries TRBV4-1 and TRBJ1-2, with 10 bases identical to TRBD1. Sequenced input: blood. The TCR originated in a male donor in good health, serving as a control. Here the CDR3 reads CASSQGTGGGNGYTF. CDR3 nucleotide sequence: TGCGCCAGCAGCCAAGGGACAGGGGGGGGGAATGGCTACACCTTC.